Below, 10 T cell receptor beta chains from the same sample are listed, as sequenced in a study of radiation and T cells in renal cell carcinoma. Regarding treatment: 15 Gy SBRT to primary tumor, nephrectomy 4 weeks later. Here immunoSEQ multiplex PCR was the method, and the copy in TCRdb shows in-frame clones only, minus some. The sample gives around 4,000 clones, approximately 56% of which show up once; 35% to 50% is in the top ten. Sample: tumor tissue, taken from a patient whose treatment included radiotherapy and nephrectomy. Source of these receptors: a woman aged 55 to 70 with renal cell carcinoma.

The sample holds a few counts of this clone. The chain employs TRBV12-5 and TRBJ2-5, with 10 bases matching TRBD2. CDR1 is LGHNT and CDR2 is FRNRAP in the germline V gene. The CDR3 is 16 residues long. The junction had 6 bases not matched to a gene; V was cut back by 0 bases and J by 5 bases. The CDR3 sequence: CASGLVRLAGVETQYF. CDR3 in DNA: TGTGCTAGTGGTTTGGTGAGGCTAGCGGGAGTCGAGACCCAGTACTTC.

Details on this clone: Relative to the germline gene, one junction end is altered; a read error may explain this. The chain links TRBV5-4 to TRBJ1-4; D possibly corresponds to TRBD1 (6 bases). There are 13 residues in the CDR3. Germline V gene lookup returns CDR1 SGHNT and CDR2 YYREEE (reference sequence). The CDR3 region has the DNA TGTGCCAGCAGCTTGGGAAGTGGGGGCCTTTCCGTTTTT. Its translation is CASSLGSGGLSVF.

The chain's CDR3 is CASRATVNQPQHF. The CDR3 DNA sequence: TGTGCCAGCCGGGCGACAGTCAATCAGCCCCAGCATTTT. The chain joins TRBV2 to TRBJ1-5; D may be TRBD1 (5 bases). Germline CDR1 is SNHLY and CDR2 is FYNNEI. The V gene lost 8 bases and the J gene lost 3 bases, with 11 bases spanning the gap. This CDR3 has 13 amino acids.

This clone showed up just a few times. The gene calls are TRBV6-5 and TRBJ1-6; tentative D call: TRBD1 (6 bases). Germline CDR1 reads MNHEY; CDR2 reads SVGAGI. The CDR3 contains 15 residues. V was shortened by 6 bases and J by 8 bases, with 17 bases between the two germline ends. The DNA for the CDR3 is TGTGCCAGCAGGATGGGGGGGCTTGAGTATTCACCCCTCCACTTT. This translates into CASRMGGLEYSPLHF.

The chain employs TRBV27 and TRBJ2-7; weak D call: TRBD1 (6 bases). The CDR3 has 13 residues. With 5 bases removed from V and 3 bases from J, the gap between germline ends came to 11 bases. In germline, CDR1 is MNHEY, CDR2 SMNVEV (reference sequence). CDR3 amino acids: CASSDGQYYEQYF. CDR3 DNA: TGTGCCAGCAGTGACGGACAGTACTACGAGCAGTACTTC.

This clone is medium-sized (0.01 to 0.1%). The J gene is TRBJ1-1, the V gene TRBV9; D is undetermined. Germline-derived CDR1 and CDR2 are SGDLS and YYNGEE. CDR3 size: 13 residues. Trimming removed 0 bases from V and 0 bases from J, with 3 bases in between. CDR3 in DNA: TGTGCCAGCAGCGTAGTTCTGAACACTGAAGCTTTCTTT. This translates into CASSVVLNTEAFF. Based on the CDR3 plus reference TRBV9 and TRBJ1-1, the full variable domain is DSGVTQTPKHLITATGQRVTLRCSPRSGDLSVYWYQQSLDQGLQFLIQYYNGEERAKGNILERFSAQQFPDLHSELNLSSLELGDSALYFCASSVVLNTEAFFGQGTRLTVV.

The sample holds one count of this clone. The CDR3 is CAISDLEGTEAFF. The CDR3 DNA sequence: TGTGCCATCAGTGACCTAGAGGGGACTGAAGCTTTCTTT. V and J are TRBV10-3 and TRBJ1-1; a possible D gene is TRBD1 (5 bases). Germline CDR1 reads ENHRY; CDR2 reads SYGVKD. The CDR3 is made up of 13 amino acids. Deletions cut 3 bases from V and 5 bases from J, with 10 bases between.

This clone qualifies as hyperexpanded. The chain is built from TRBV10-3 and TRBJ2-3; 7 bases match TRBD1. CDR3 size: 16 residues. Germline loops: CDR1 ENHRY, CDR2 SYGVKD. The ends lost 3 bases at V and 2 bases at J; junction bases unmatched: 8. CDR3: CAISEGKTGTTDTQYF. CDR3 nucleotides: TGTGCCATCAGTGAAGGGAAGACAGGGACCACAGATACGCAGTATTTT.

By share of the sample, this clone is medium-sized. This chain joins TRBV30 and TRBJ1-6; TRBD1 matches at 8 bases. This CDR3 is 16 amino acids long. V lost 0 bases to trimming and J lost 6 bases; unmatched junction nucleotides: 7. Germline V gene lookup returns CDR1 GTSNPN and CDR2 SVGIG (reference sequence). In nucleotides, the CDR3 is TGTGCCTGGAGTGTACCGCAGGGGGCGTTTAATTCACCCCTCCACTTT. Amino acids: CAWSVPQGAFNSPLHF.

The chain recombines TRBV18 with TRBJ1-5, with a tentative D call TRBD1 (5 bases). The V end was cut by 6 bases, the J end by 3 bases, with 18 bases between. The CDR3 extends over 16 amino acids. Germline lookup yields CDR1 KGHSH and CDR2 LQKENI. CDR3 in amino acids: CASSPNTDRPNQPQHF. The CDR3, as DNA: TGTGCCAGCTCCCCTAACACTGACAGACCCAATCAGCCCCAGCATTTT.